This T cell receptor (beta chain) comes out of a study of T cell responses to AZD1222 COVID-19 vaccine. Study outcomes and limitations: Repertoire samples came only from after the peak T cell response.

Trimming shortened V by 0 bases and J by 7 bases, and 13 bases separated the two germline ends. This CDR3 is 15 amino acids long. Germline loops: CDR1 KGHSH, CDR2 LQKENI. As for this clone: Antigen specificity is unknown.

TCRdb's table, derived via immunoSEQ multiplex PCR, lists solely in-frame clones and lacks some. The table shows about 140,000 clones, with about nine tenths occurring only once. V is TRBV18 and J is TRBJ1-5; perhaps TRBD1 as D (6 bases). The source is an adult in good health. The sample consisted of peripheral blood, taken on day 0 of AZD1222 vaccination. The CDR3: CASSPPAGAGQPQHF. Written as DNA, the CDR3 is TGTGCCAGCTCACCACCGGCAGGGGCAGGGCAGCCCCAGCATTTT.